The clone carrying this T cell receptor beta chain was seen a few times. Its antigen remains unidentified. The sample is drawn from a study of shared clonotypes between healthy human individuals. General study points: In contrast to clonotypes shared by all four donors, non-shared clonotypes had lower generation probabilities.

Repertoires were generated with immunoSEQ multiplex PCR, while TCRdb's copy carries only in-frame clones and drops some. This sample has over 850,000 clones, with about 84% found just once. The CDR3 spans 14 residues. Germline V gene lookup returns CDR1 GTSNPN and CDR2 SVGIG (reference sequence). Caucasian adults living in Nashville, Tennessee, provided all samples. The sequencing input was memory CD4+ T cells from PBMCs. Sample subset: CD45RA-negative fraction. The TCR comes from a man younger than 35 in good health. Some clones in this sample may be carry-over from other donors' samples. The chain combines TRBV30 with TRBJ2-5; 10 bases match TRBD2. The end of the DNA is better explained by TRBJ2-7, so the J call may be wrong. This CDR3 reads CAWSRGLAIYEQYF. The CDR3 DNA follows: TGTGCCTGGAGTAGGGGACTAGCGATATACGAGCAGTACTTC.